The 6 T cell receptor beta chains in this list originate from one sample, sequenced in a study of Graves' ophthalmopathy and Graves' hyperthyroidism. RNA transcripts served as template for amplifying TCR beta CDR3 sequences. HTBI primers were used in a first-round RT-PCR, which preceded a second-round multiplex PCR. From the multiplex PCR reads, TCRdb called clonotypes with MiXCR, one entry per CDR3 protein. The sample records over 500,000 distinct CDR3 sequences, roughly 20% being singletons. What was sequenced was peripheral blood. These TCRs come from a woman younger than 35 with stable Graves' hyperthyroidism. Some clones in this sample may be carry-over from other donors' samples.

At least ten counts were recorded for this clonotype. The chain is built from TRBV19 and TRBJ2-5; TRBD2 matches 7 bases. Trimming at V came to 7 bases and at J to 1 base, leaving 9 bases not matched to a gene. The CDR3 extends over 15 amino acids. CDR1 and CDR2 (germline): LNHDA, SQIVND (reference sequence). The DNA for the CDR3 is TGTGCCAGTACTACGGTGGTAGCGGGCCAAGAGACCCAGTACTTC. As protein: CASTTVVAGQETQYF.

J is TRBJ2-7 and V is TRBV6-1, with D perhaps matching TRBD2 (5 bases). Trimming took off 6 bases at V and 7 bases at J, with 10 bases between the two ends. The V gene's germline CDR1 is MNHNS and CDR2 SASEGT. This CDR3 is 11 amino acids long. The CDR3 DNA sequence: TGTGCCAGCAGAGATGGAGGAGAGCAGTACTTC. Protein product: CASRDGGEQYF.

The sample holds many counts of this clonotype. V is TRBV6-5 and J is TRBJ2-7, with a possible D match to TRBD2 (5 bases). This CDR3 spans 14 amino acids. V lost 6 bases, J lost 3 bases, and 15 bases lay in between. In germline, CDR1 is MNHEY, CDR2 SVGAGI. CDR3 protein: CASRGLGPFYEQYF. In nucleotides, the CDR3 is TGTGCCAGCAGAGGACTCGGACCCTTCTACGAGCAGTACTTC.

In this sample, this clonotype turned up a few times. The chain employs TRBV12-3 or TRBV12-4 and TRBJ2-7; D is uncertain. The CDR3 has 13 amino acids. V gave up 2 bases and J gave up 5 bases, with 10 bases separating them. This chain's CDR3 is CASSLRTQNEQYF. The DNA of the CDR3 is TGTGCCAGCAGTTTACGGACCCAGAACGAGCAGTACTTC.

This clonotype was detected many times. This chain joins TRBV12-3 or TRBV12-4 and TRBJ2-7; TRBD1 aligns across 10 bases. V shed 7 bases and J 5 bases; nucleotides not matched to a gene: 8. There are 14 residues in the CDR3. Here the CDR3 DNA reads TGTGCCAGCACCAAGGGACAGGGGATCAACGAGCAGTACTTC. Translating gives CASTKGQGINEQYF.

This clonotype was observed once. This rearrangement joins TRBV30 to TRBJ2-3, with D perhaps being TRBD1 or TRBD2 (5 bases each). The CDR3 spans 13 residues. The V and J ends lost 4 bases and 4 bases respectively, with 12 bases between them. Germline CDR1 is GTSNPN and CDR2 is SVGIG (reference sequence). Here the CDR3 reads CAWTGQGADTQYF. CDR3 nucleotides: TGTGCCTGGACGGGGCAGGGAGCAGATACGCAGTATTTT.